This T cell receptor beta chain was observed in a study of CD8+ T cells in alopecia areata. Findings and limits, study-wide: Clarity of TCR sharing across patients fell short of that in mice, possibly HLA-related. One nonresponder makes the tie between baseline CD8+ expansion and response uncertain. Tofacitinib significantly decreased scalp clonality and expanded CD8+ clones among top 100.

This CDR3 has 13 residues. Per germline, CDR1 LNHNV and CDR2 YYDKDF (reference sequence). Following extraction, RNA underwent reverse transcription to cDNA, which served as the sequencing template. Data came from immunoSEQ multiplex PCR; TCRdb stores just in-frame clones and leaves some out. The sample yields 200,000 to 250,000 clones, around three fifths seen once. Regarding treatment: oral pan-JAK inhibitor, 5-10 mg twice daily. With regard to this clone: Its antigen remains unidentified. One end of the junction does not line up with germline, which may come from a read error.

Here the sequenced sample was CD4+ T cells sorted from blood, taken at week 4, from a patient treated with tofacitinib. This sequence joins TRBV15 and TRBJ2-5; possibly TRBD1 for D (5 bases). This sequence was found in a human donor with alopecia areata. The CDR3 loop is CATSRDKGETQYF. CDR3 in DNA: TGTGCCACCAGCCGAGACAAGGGGGAGACCCAGTACTTC. Variable domain in full (rest from reference TRBV15 and TRBJ2-5): DAMVIQNPRYQVTQFGKPVTLSCSQTLNHNVMYWYQQKSSQAPKLLFHYYDKDFNNEADTPDNFQSRRPNTSFCFLDIRSPGLGDTAMYLCATSRDKGETQYFGPGTRLLVL.